These 2 T cell receptor beta chains originate from one sample sequenced in a study of regulatory T cells in long-lasting Graves disease. Through Arm-PCR of CDR3 regions and iRepertoire HTBI primers, TCR beta libraries were built. TCRdb re-analysed the multiplex PCR reads in MiXCR, keeping a single row per CDR3 protein. Of some 340,000 distinct CDR3 sequences listed, approximately 25% are singletons. The time point here: persistent/refractory GD, antithyroid drugs over 5 years with positive TRAb. Researchers made the TCR library from RNA that was extracted from PBMCs. Sample: peripheral blood mononuclear cells (PBMCs), taken when the disease was refractory, from a patient treated with antithyroid drugs. Every receptor here comes from a woman in her thirties or forties with Graves disease.

The sample holds many counts of this clonotype. The chain couples TRBV5-1 to TRBJ2-7; the D gene is possibly TRBD2 (6 bases). There are 15 residues in the CDR3. Germline V gives CDR1 SGHRS, CDR2 YFSETQ. V lost 2 bases and J 0 bases, leaving 12 bases between the germline ends. CDR3 sequence: CASSFGGKSSYEQYF. The CDR3 DNA reads TGCGCCAGCAGCTTTGGGGGGAAATCCTCCTACGAGCAGTACTTC.

Details on this clonotype: Since a much larger clone is just one base distant, this may be a read error. DNA of the CDR3: TGTGCCAGCAGTTTAGTAATAACGGGTTCCTACGAGCAGTACTTC. This encodes CASSLVITGSYEQYF. The chain combines TRBV12-3 or TRBV12-4 with TRBJ2-7; D not resolved. This CDR3 comprises 15 residues. Trimming took off 1 base at V and 1 base at J, with 11 bases between the two ends.